This T cell receptor (beta chain) was profiled in a study of blood T cell repertoires in COVID-19. Study in general: The cDNA or gDNA used as material had been derived from T cells, B-cell-depleted T cells, or PBMCs.

As processed by the authors: Estimates of nucleated cell counts were drawn from the amplification of reference gene primers. Measured with immunoSEQ multiplex PCR; TCRdb has only the in-frame clones, and not every one. V and J calls and clone size come straight from that table; D and trimming were deduced from the DNA. The sample shows just under 55,000 clones, just over 90% of them seen only once. The junction had 7 bases not matched to a gene; V was cut back by 3 bases and J by 4 bases. This CDR3 region has 15 residues. The germline gives CDR1 SGHRS, CDR2 YFSETQ. Sequencing used peripheral blood. V gene TRBV5-1 combines with J gene TRBJ2-5, with 9 bases lining up with TRBD2. The source of this sequence is a woman in her 40s with active COVID-19. The CDR3 bases are TGCGCCAGCAGCTCAAGCGGGGGGCTGGGAGAGACCCAGTACTTC. This gives the protein CASSSSGGLGETQYF. The full variable domain, its missing parts supplied by reference TRBV5-1 and TRBJ2-5, is KAGVTQTPRYLIKTRGQQVTLSCSPISGHRSVSWYQQTPGQGLQFLFEYFSETQRNKGNFPGRFSGRQFSNSRSEMNVSTLELGDSALYLCASSSSGGLGETQYFGPGTRLLVL.